This paragraph covers one T cell receptor beta chain sequence. The sample belongs to a study of blood T cells in healthy people across ages. Germline-derived CDR1 and CDR2 are SGHTA and FQGNSA. Between the trimmed V and J ends, which lost 5 bases and 6 bases, there was a span of 11 bases. The CDR3 covers 13 residues. The authors ran a second PCR of 7 to 11 cycles using a sample-barcoded 5' primer and a J-beta primer mix. MiXCR, run by TCRdb on the 5' RACE reads, gives a single entry per CDR3 protein. The sample comprises hundreds of thousands of distinct CDR3 sequences, 40% to 50% of which are singletons, and around 21% rests with the top ten.

The chain recombines TRBV7-2 with TRBJ2-1, with TRBD2 as a possible D gene (6 bases). The material sequenced was blood. The sequence derives from a man in his 60s in good health. The CDR3 DNA follows: TGTGCCAGCAGCGCGGGACTGGGCAATGAGCAGTTCTTC. This translates into CASSAGLGNEQFF.